This T cell receptor (beta chain) was sequenced during a study of CDR3 diversity in severe acne. Worth noting for this clonotype: Sequence at one end of the junction differs from germline and may be a read error.

In germline, CDR1 is WNHNN, CDR2 SYGVQD (reference sequence). The CDR3 runs to 14 residues. TCRdb used MiXCR to reprocess the PCR reads, holding one entry per CDR3 protein. This table holds 90,000 or so distinct CDR3 sequences, about 48% found once. The chain combines TRBV10-1 with TRBJ1-6; 8 bases match TRBD1. The clonotype comes from a male donor in good health, serving as a control. Sample: blood. The CDR3: CASKDWTGRSPLHF. As DNA, the CDR3 is TGTGCCAGCAAGGATTGGACAGGGCGGTCACCCCTCCACTTT.